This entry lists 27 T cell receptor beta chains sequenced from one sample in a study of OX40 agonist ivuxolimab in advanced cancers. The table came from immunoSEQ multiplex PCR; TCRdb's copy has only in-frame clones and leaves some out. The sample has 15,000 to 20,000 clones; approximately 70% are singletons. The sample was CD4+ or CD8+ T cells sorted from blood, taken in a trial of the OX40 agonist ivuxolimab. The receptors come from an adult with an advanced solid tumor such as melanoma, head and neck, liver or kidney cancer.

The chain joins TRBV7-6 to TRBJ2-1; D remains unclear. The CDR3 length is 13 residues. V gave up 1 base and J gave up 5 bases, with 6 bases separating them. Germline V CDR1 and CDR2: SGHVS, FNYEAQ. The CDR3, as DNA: TGTGCCAGCAGCTTAGGGGCCCACAATGAGCAGTTCTTC. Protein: CASSLGAHNEQFF.

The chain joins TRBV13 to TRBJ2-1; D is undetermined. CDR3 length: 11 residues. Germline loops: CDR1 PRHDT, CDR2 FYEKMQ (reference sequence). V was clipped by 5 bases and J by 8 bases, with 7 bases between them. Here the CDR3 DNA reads TGTGCCAGCAGCGCGATGTATGAGCAGTTCTTC. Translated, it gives CASSAMYEQFF.

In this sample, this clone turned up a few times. The chain's CDR3 is CASSELISYGYTF. CDR3 nucleotide sequence: TGTGCCAGCAGTGAGTTAATTAGCTATGGCTACACCTTC. The V call is TRBV2, the J call TRBJ1-2; D unresolved. V was trimmed by 3 bases and J by 4 bases, leaving 9 bases between them. Germline V gene lookup returns CDR1 SNHLY and CDR2 FYNNEI. The CDR3 is 13 residues long. The full variable domain, in which reference TRBV2 and TRBJ1-2 provide the parts outside the CDR3, is EPEVTQTPSHQVTQMGQEVILRCVPISNHLYFYWYRQILGQKVEFLVSFYNNEISEKSEIFDDQFSVERPDGSNFTLKIRSTKLEDSAMYFCASSELISYGYTFGSGTRLTVV.

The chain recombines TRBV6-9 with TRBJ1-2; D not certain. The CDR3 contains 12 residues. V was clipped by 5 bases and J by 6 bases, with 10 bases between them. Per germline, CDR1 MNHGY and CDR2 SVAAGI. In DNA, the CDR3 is TGTGCCAGCAGTCGAGTGAGGGATGGCTACACCTTC. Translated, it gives CASSRVRDGYTF.

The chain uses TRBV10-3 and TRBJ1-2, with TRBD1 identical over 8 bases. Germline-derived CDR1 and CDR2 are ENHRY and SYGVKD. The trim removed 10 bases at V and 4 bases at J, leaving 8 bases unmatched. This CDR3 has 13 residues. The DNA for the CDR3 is TGTGCCACCTTTCAGGGGGCGGGCTATGGCTACACCTTC. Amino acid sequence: CATFQGAGYGYTF.

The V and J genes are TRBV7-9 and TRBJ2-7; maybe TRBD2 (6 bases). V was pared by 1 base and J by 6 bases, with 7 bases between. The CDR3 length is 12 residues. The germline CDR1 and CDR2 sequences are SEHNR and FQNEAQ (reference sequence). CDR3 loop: CASSLGDSEQYF. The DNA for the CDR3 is TGTGCCAGCAGCTTAGGGGACTCCGAGCAGTACTTC.

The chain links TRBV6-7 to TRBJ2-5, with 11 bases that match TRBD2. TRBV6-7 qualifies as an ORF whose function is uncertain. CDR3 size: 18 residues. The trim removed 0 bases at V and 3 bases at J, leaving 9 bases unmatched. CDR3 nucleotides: TGTGCCAGCAGTTACTCGATGGCTAGCGGGAGGATGGAAGAGACCCAGTACTTC. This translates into CASSYSMASGRMEETQYF.

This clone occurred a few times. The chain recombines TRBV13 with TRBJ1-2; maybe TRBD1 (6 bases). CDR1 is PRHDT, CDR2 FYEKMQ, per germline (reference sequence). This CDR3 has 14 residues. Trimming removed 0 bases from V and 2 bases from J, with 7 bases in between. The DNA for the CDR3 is TGTGCCAGCAGCTTAGGCCAGGGGAACTATGGCTACACCTTC. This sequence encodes CASSLGQGNYGYTF.

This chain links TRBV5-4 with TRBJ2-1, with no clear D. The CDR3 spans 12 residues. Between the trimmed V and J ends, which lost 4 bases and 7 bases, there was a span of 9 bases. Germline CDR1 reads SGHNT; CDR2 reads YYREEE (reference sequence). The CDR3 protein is CASSTSRNEQFF. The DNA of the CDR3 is TGTGCCAGCAGCACAAGCAGGAATGAGCAGTTCTTC.

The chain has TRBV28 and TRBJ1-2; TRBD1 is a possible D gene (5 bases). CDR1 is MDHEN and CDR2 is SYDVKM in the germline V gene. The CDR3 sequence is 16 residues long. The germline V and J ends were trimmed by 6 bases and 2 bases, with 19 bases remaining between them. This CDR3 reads CASSLEQDPLNYGYTF. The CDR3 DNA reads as TGTGCCAGCAGCCTTGAACAGGACCCTCTGAACTATGGCTACACCTTC.

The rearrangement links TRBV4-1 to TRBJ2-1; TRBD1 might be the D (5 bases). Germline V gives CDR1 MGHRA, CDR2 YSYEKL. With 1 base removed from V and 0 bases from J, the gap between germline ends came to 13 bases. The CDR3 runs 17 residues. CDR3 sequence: CASSQVEQVLSYNEQFF. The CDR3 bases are TGCGCCAGCAGCCAAGTAGAACAGGTTCTCTCCTACAATGAGCAGTTCTTC.

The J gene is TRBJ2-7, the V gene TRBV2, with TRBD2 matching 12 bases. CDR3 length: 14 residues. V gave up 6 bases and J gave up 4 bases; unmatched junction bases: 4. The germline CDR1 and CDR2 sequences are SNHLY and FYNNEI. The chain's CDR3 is CASRWTSGTYEQYF. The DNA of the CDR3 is TGTGCCAGCAGGTGGACTAGCGGGACTTACGAGCAGTACTTC.

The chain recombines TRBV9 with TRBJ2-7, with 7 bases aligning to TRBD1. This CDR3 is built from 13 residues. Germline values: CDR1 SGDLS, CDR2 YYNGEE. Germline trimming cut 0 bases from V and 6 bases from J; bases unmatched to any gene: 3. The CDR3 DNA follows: TGTGCCAGCAGCGTAGGAGGGGGCACCGAGCAGTACTTC. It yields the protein CASSVGGGTEQYF.

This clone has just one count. In nucleotides, the CDR3 is TGTGCCAGCTCACCACAAGACAGGGCGACGTACAATGAGCAGTTCTTC. Translation: CASSPQDRATYNEQFF. The chain combines TRBV18 with TRBJ2-1; 7 bases map to TRBD1. Looked up from germline, CDR1 is KGHSH and CDR2 is LQKENI. Losses at the gene ends were 1 base for V and 4 bases for J; bases not matched to a gene: 7. This CDR3 has 16 amino acids.

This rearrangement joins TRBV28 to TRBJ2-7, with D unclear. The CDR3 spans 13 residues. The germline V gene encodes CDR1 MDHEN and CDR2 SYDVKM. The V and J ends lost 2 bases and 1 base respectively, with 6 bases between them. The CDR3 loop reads CASSLGGSYEQYF. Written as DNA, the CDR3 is TGTGCCAGCAGTTTAGGCGGTTCCTACGAGCAGTACTTC.

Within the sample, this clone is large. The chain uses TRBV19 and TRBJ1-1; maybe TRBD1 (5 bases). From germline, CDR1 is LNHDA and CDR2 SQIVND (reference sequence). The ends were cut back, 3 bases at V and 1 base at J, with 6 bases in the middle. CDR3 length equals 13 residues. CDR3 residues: CASSMGGNTEAFF. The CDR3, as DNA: TGTGCCAGTAGTATGGGGGGGAACACTGAAGCTTTCTTT.

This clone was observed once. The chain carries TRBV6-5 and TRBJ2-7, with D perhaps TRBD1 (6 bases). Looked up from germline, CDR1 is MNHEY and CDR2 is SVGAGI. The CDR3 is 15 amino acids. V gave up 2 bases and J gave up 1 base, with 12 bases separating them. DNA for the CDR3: TGTGCCAGCAGTTACGGGGGACACTTATCCTACGAGCAGTACTTC. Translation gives CASSYGGHLSYEQYF.

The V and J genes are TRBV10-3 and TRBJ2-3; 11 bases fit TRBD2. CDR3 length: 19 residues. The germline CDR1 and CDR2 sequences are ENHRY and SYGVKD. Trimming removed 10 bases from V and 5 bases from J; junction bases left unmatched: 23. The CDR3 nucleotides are TGTGCCACGACGCCGTCCCTTAAGACTAGCGGGAACCGGGAAGATACGCAGTATTTT. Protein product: CATTPSLKTSGNREDTQYF.

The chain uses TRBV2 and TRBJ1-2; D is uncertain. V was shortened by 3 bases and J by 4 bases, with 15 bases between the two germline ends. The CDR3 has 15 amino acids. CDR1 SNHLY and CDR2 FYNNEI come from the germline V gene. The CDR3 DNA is TGTGCCAGCAGTGAGTGGGAACCCAGGCGCTATGGCTACACCTTC. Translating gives CASSEWEPRRYGYTF.

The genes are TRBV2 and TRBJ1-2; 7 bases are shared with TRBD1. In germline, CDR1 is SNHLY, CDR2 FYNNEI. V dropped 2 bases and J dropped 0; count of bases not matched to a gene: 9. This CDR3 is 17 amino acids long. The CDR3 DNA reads TGTGCCAGCAGTGAAACCTATTACAGGGGTTCTAACTATGGCTACACCTTC. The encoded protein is CASSETYYRGSNYGYTF.

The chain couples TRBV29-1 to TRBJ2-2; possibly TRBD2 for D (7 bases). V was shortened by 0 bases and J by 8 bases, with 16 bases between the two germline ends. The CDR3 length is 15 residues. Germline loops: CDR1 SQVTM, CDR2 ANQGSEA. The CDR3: CSVEDRGASEGELFF. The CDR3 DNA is TGCAGCGTTGAAGATCGGGGGGCTTCGGAGGGGGAGCTGTTTTTT.

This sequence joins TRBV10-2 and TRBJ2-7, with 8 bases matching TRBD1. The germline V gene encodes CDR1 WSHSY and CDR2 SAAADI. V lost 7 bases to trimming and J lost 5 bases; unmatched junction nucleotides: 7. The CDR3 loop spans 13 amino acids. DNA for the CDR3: TGCGCCAGCACCCCCCGGACAGGGCACGAGCAGTACTTC. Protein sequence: CASTPRTGHEQYF.

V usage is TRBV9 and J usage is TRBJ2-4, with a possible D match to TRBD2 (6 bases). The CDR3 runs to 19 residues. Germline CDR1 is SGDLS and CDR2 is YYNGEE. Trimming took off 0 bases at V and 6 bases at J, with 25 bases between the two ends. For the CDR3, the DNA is TGTGCCAGCAGCGTAGAGGGGTGGAGCTATTGGGGGGTCAGAAACATTCAGTACTTC. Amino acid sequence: CASSVEGWSYWGVRNIQYF.

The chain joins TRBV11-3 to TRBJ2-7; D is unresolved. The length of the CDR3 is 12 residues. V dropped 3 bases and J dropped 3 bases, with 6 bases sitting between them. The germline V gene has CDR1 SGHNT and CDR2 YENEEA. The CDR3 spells CASSFDRYEQYF. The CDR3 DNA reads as TGTGCCAGCAGCTTTGACCGCTACGAGCAGTACTTC.

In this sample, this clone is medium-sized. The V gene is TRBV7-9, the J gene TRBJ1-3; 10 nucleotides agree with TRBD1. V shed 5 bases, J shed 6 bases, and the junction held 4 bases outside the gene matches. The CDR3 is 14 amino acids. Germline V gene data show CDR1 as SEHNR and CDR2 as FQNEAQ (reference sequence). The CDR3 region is CASSPTGGENTIYF. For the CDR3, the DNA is TGTGCCAGCAGCCCGACAGGGGGCGAAAACACCATATATTTT.

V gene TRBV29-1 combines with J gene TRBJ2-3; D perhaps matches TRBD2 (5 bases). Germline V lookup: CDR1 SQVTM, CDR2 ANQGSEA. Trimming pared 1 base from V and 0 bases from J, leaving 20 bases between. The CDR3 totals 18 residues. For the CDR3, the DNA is TGCAGCGTTGAAGTGGGAGAAGCAACAAGAGCTAGCACAGATACGCAGTATTTT. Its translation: CSVEVGEATRASTDTQYF.

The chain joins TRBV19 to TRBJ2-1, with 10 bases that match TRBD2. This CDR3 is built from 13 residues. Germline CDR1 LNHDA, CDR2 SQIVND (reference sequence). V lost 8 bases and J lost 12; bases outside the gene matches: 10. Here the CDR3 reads CASEGQTSGVQFF. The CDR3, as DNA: TGTGCCAGTGAAGGTCAAACTAGCGGGGTGCAGTTCTTC.